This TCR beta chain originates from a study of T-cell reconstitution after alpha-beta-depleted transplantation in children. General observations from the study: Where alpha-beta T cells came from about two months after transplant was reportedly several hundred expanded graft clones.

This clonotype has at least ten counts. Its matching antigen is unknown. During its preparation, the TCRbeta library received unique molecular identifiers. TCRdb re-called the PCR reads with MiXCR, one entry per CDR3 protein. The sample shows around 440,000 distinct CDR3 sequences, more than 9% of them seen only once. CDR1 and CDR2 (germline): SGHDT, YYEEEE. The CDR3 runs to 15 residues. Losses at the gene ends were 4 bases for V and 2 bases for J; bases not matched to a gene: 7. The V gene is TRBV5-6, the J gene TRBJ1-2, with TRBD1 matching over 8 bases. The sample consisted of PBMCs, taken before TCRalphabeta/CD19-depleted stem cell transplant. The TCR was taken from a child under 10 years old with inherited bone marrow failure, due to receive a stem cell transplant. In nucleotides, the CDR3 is TGTGCCAGCAGCCCGCGGACAGGGAAGAACTATGGCTACACCTTC. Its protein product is CASSPRTGKNYGYTF.